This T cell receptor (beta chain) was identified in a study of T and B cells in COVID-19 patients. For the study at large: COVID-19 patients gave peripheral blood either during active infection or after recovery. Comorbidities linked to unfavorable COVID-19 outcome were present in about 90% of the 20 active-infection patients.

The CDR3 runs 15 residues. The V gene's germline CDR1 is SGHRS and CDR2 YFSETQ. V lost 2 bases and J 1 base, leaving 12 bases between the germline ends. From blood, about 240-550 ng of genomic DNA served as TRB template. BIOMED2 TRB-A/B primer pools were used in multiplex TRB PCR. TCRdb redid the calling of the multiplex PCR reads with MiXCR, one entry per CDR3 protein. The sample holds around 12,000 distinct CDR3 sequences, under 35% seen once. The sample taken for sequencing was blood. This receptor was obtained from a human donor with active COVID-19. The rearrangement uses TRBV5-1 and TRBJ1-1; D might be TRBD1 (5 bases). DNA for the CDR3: TGCGCCAGCAGCTTTGCGGGGACGGGGAACACTGAAGCTTTCTTT. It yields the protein CASSFAGTGNTEAFF. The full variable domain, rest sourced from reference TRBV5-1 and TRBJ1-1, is KAGVTQTPRYLIKTRGQQVTLSCSPISGHRSVSWYQQTPGQGLQFLFEYFSETQRNKGNFPGRFSGRQFSNSRSEMNVSTLELGDSALYLCASSFAGTGNTEAFFGQGTRLTVV.